The next 17 T cell receptor beta chains were all read from a single sample in a study of CD8+CD57+ T cells in acquired aplastic anemia. Sequencing involved patients with CD8+CD57+ cell expansion previously shown by flow cytometry. TCR beta VDJ and CDR3 profiling used genomic DNA as template. TCRdb processed the reads anew with MiXCR; each CDR3 protein has one entry. The sample lists some 200,000 distinct CDR3 sequences; 40% to 55% were seen once. Sequencing input: sorted CD4+, CD8+, or CD8+CD57+ T cells (not recorded which) from PBMCs. These receptors were taken from a human donor with aplastic anemia.

This clonotype has a handful of counts. The genes are TRBV2 and TRBJ1-3, with D possibly being TRBD1 (5 bases). CDR3 length: 13 amino acids. Germline V gene sequence: CDR1 SNHLY, CDR2 FYNNEI. The V gene lost 6 bases and the J gene lost 2 bases, with 8 bases spanning the gap. The CDR3 loop reads CASRQGPGNTIYF. CDR3 nucleotides: TGTGCCAGCAGGCAGGGTCCTGGAAACACCATATATTTT.

The chain recombines TRBV4-3 with TRBJ2-7; 8 nucleotides align to TRBD2. The J call is uncertain, as TRBJ2-1 better fits the DNA end. Looked up from germline, CDR1 is LGHNA and CDR2 is YSLEER. CDR3 length: 14 amino acids. Written as DNA, the CDR3 is TGCGCCAGCAGCCATTTTAGCGGGGCAGGCGAGCAGTTCTTC. It translates to CASSHFSGAGEQFF.

The chain joins TRBV6-1 to TRBJ1-6, with 9 bases that match TRBD1. Trimming cost V 7 bases and J 10 bases; bases outside gene matches: 17. Germline-derived CDR1 and CDR2 are MNHNS and SASEGT. The length of the CDR3 is 17 residues. CDR3 coding DNA: TGTGCCAGCACTGAGGAGTACGGTGGGACAGGGCGATCACCCCTCCACTTT. It specifies CASTEEYGGTGRSPLHF.

This clonotype has only a few counts. The CDR3 here is CATSDGAAGELFF. The CDR3 nucleotides read TGTGCCACCAGTGATGGTGCCGCCGGGGAGCTGTTTTTT. This sequence joins TRBV24-1 and TRBJ2-2; D uncertain. CDR1 and CDR2 (germline): KGHDR, SFDVKD. The CDR3 spans 13 residues. The germline V and J ends were trimmed by 3 bases and 6 bases, with 7 bases remaining between them.

This clonotype was counted at least ten times. This chain links TRBV19 with TRBJ2-3; no clear D gene. Trimming took 7 bases from V and 5 from J, leaving 7 bases between them. The CDR3 spans 11 residues. Germline V lookup: CDR1 LNHDA, CDR2 SQIVND (reference sequence). The CDR3 reads CASKVLDTQYF. The CDR3, as DNA: TGTGCCAGTAAAGTATTAGATACGCAGTATTTT.

The V gene is TRBV6-1, the J gene TRBJ2-7, with a tentative D call TRBD2 (6 bases). V dropped 4 bases and J dropped 1 base, with 17 bases sitting between them. Germline loops: CDR1 MNHNS, CDR2 SASEGT. This CDR3 has 16 amino acids. CDR3 bases: TGTGCCAGCAGTGCCCAACAGGCGGGGAGGTCCTACGAGCAGTACTTC. Amino acids: CASSAQQAGRSYEQYF.

This sequence joins TRBV10-3 and TRBJ1-4, with TRBD1 matching over 7 bases. The CDR3 totals 13 residues. V was pared by 6 bases and J by 8 bases, with 6 bases of the junction left unmatched. The germline CDR1 and CDR2 sequences are ENHRY and SYGVKD. CDR3 sequence reads: CAIRGTEKEKLFF. CDR3 DNA sequence: TGTGCCATCAGAGGGACAGAAAAGGAAAAACTGTTTTTT.

Note on this clonotype: The junction does not match germline at one end; this may be a read error. V and J are TRBV7-2 and TRBJ2-7; D uncertain. Per germline, CDR1 SGHTA and CDR2 FQGNSA. This CDR3 has 15 amino acids. CDR3 loop: CASSSPLPAGYEQCF. CDR3 nucleotide sequence: TGTGCCAGCAGTTCCCCCCTTCCGGCAGGCTACGAGCAGTGCTTC.

The V gene is TRBV24-1, the J gene TRBJ2-3; D gene unclear. V shed 4 bases and J shed 2 bases, with 6 bases lying between them. Germline-derived CDR1 and CDR2 are KGHDR and SFDVKD. The CDR3 contains 13 residues. In nucleotides, the CDR3 is TGTGCCACCAGTGACTTATTCACAGATACGCAGTATTTT. Its translation: CATSDLFTDTQYF.

J is TRBJ1-6 and V is TRBV6-1; no definite D call. The CDR3 is 13 amino acids. V lost 2 bases, J lost 8 bases, and 7 bases lay in between. Germline V gene data show CDR1 as MNHNS and CDR2 as SASEGT. The CDR3 nucleotides read TGTGCCAGCAGTGAAACCGTCTATTCACCCCTCCACTTT. It is translated as CASSETVYSPLHF.

As for this clonotype: The CDR3 does not end in the conserved phenylalanine or tryptophan, so this is likely a read error. This sequence joins TRBV24-1 and TRBJ2-7; D is unclear. The CDR3 runs 13 residues. From germline, CDR1 is KGHDR and CDR2 SFDVKD. Trimming removed 9 bases from V and 9 bases from J, with 20 bases in between. This chain's CDR3 is CATGPTAYLGQYS. The CDR3, as DNA: TGTGCCACCGGACCCACTGCCTACCTCGGGCAGTACTCC.

This clonotype was found once. The chain carries TRBV9 and TRBJ1-2; D gene unclear. This CDR3 is built from 14 residues. CDR1 and CDR2 (germline): SGDLS, YYNGEE. The V end lost 1 base, the J end lost 4 bases, and 11 bases lay between the germline ends. The CDR3 DNA reads TGTGCCAGCAGCGTAACGACCTCTAGCTATGGCTACACCTTC. Encoded protein: CASSVTTSSYGYTF.

In its sample, this clonotype was seen many times. The chain recombines TRBV19 with TRBJ2-7, with 7 bases matching TRBD2. J gave up 0 bases and V 3 bases, and 5 bases lay outside the gene matches. The CDR3 is 15 amino acids. The germline V gene encodes CDR1 LNHDA and CDR2 SQIVND (reference sequence). CDR3 in amino acids: CASSISSGSSYEQYF. CDR3 nucleotide sequence: TGTGCCAGTAGTATCTCTAGCGGAAGCTCCTACGAGCAGTACTTC.

The genes are TRBV20-1 and TRBJ1-6; D is perhaps TRBD1 (5 bases). V gave up 3 bases and J gave up 8 bases, with 17 bases separating them. The germline V gene encodes CDR1 DFQATT and CDR2 SNEGSKA (reference sequence). The CDR3 spans 15 residues. The CDR3 DNA reads TGCAGTGCTAGTCCCAGGGTAGTGTTTGATTCACCCCTCCACTTT. It is translated as CSASPRVVFDSPLHF.

In its sample, this clonotype was seen many times. The rearrangement links TRBV4-1 to TRBJ2-7, with a weak D call TRBD2 (6 bases). The CDR3 length is 13 residues. The ends were cut back, 1 base at V and 4 bases at J, with 8 bases in the middle. Germline CDR1 MGHRA, CDR2 YSYEKL. CDR3 sequence reads: CASSQVRGYEQYF. In DNA, the CDR3 is TGCGCCAGCAGCCAAGTTCGGGGGTACGAGCAGTACTTC.

This chain connects TRBV3-1 to TRBJ2-3; no clear D. This CDR3 is 13 amino acids long. The germline V gene has CDR1 LGHDT and CDR2 YNNKEL (reference sequence). V lost 3 bases to trimming and J lost 2 bases, with 6 bases between them. The CDR3 DNA reads as TGTGCCAGCAGCCAGACTTTCACAGATACGCAGTATTTT. Protein sequence: CASSQTFTDTQYF.

This chain connects TRBV5-1 to TRBJ1-1; D call uncertain. With 2 bases removed from V and 5 bases from J, the gap between germline ends came to 16 bases. CDR3 length: 15 residues. The germline V gene has CDR1 SGHRS and CDR2 YFSETQ. The CDR3 nucleotides read TGCGCCAGCAGCTTTGTTTCGGGCGGAGATACTGAAGCTTTCTTT. This translates into CASSFVSGGDTEAFF.